The next 21 T cell receptor beta chains were all read from a single sample in a study of technical replicates of blood from a handful of donors. TCRdb keeps only in-frame clones here, not all; method: immunoSEQ multiplex PCR. The sample has over 75,000 clones; 97% are singletons. The sequenced sample was T cells isolated from PBMCs. These receptors all stem from a human donor in good health.

This chain links TRBV2 with TRBJ2-1; D possibly corresponds to TRBD1 (6 bases). This CDR3 comprises 12 residues. Germline-derived CDR1 and CDR2 are SNHLY and FYNNEI. As DNA, the CDR3 is TGTGCAAGGGGGAGTTCCTACAATGAGCAGTTCTTC. It codes for CARGSSYNEQFF.

The CDR3 DNA is TGTGCCAGCAGCAAACGTCCCGGGATTCCCCCAGATACGCAGTATTTT. It encodes CASSKRPGIPPDTQYF. The rearrangement links TRBV21-1 to TRBJ2-3; TRBD2 is the table's D call and was not checked against the DNA. TRBV21-1 is noted as a pseudogene. This CDR3 contains 16 residues.

The chain combines TRBV28 with TRBJ2-7, with TRBD2 identical over 9 bases. The CDR3 is made up of 19 amino acids. Germline V gives CDR1 MDHEN, CDR2 SYDVKM. The V gene end was trimmed by 2 bases and the J gene end by 0 bases; junction bases not matched to a gene: 14. The CDR3 bases are TGTGCCAGCAGTTTAAGGGTCCTAGCGGGGCCGCTGAGCTCCTACGAGCAGTACTTC. It specifies CASSLRVLAGPLSSYEQYF.

This chain connects TRBV14 to TRBJ2-1; TRBD2 is a possible D gene (6 bases). The CDR3 is 13 residues long. Trimming took off 2 bases at V and 6 bases at J, with 8 bases between the two ends. Germline CDR1 SGHDN, CDR2 FVKESK. The CDR3 protein is CASSQTGANEQFF. CDR3 nucleotide sequence: TGTGCCAGCAGCCAAACGGGAGCCAATGAGCAGTTCTTC.

The chain links TRBV30 to TRBJ1-1; 8 positions match TRBD1. This CDR3 region has 12 residues. V lost 8 bases to trimming and J lost 1 base; unmatched junction nucleotides: 3. CDR1 is GTSNPN, CDR2 SVGIG, per germline (reference sequence). CDR3 residues: CAGGTGNTEAFF. In DNA form, the CDR3 reads TGTGCCGGAGGGACAGGGAACACTGAAGCTTTCTTT.

This chain uses TRBV7-2 with TRBJ1-2, with 8 bases matching TRBD1. This CDR3 has 14 amino acids. Germline loops: CDR1 SGHTA, CDR2 FQGNSA. V trimming: 5 bases; J trimming: 2 bases; junction bases outside the gene matches: 4. CDR3 amino acids: CASSLGQVNYGYTF. The CDR3 bases are TGTGCCAGCAGCCTGGGACAGGTGAACTATGGCTACACCTTC. The variable domain in full, completed from reference TRBV7-2 and TRBJ1-2, reads GAGVSQSPSNKVTEKGKDVELRCDPISGHTALYWYRQSLGQGLEFLIYFQGNSAPDKSGLPSDRFSAERTGGSVSTLTIQRTQQEDSAVYLCASSLGQVNYGYTFGSGTRLTVV.

The chain joins TRBV5-1 to TRBJ2-5; D is undetermined. CDR1 SGHRS and CDR2 YFSETQ come from the germline V gene. V was cut by 0 bases and J by 1 base, with 7 bases left in between. The CDR3 spans 14 residues. The CDR3: CASSLGAVQETQYF. Here the CDR3 DNA reads TGCGCCAGCAGCTTGGGGGCAGTCCAAGAGACCCAGTACTTC.

The V and J genes are TRBV11-3 and TRBJ2-7; 14 bases match TRBD2. The germline gives CDR1 SGHNT, CDR2 YENEEA. The CDR3 is 20 amino acids. Trimming at V came to 3 bases and at J to 1 base, leaving 14 bases not matched to a gene. CDR3: CASSFTLGLAGAATSYEQYF. CDR3 nucleotide sequence: TGTGCCAGCAGCTTCACCCTGGGACTAGCGGGGGCCGCTACGTCCTACGAGCAGTACTTC.

V is TRBV6-5 and J is TRBJ2-5, with D maybe TRBD2 (6 bases). With 0 bases removed from V and 5 bases from J, the gap between germline ends came to 7 bases. The CDR3 contains 13 residues. Germline CDR1 is MNHEY and CDR2 is SVGAGI. CDR3 amino acids: CASSYSGRETQYF. The CDR3 DNA is TGTGCCAGCAGTTACTCGGGGAGGGAGACCCAGTACTTC.

This chain uses TRBV30 with TRBJ1-1, with D perhaps TRBD1 (5 bases). The CDR3 has 14 amino acids. Germline-derived CDR1 and CDR2 are GTSNPN and SVGIG (reference sequence). The V and J ends lost 2 bases and 4 bases respectively, with 14 bases between them. CDR3 DNA sequence: TGTGCCTGGAGTATAGGGGTCCTTTTCACTGAAGCTTTCTTT. Translating it yields CAWSIGVLFTEAFF.

V and J are TRBV18 and TRBJ1-2; weak D call: TRBD1 (5 bases). Trimming stripped 0 bases from V and 6 bases from J, with 8 bases between. The CDR3 runs to 13 residues. Germline CDR1 KGHSH, CDR2 LQKENI. The CDR3 loop reads CASSPPPGNGYTF. In nucleotides, the CDR3 is TGTGCCAGCTCACCACCCCCAGGGAATGGCTACACCTTC.

The chain combines TRBV7-9 with TRBJ2-3; no firm D call. CDR1 SEHNR and CDR2 FQNEAQ come from the germline V gene (reference sequence). The V end was cut by 1 base, the J end by 5 bases, with 7 bases between. The CDR3 extends over 13 amino acids. Written as DNA, the CDR3 is TGTGCCAGCAGCTTAGACAGTGGAGATACGCAGTATTTT. Protein: CASSLDSGDTQYF. The full variable domain, rest sourced from reference TRBV7-9 and TRBJ2-3, is DTGVSQNPRHKITKRGQNVTFRCDPISEHNRLYWYRQTLGQGPEFLTYFQNEAQLEKSRLLSDRFSAERPKGSFSTLEIQRTEQGDSAMYLCASSLDSGDTQYFGPGTRLTVL.

The chain has TRBV27 and TRBJ1-5, with D possibly TRBD1 on 6 matching bases. Germline V gene sequence: CDR1 MNHEY, CDR2 SMNVEV (reference sequence). V was clipped by 5 bases and J by 5 bases, with 13 bases between them. The CDR3 consists of 14 residues. In nucleotides, the CDR3 is TGTGCCAGCAGTACCCTCCGACAGGATCAGCCCCAGCATTTT. Its translation: CASSTLRQDQPQHF.

V and J are TRBV7-9 and TRBJ1-5, with 7 nucleotides matching TRBD1. Trimming removed 2 bases from V and 7 bases from J; junction bases left unmatched: 5. This CDR3 has 14 residues. Germline CDR1 SEHNR, CDR2 FQNEAQ (reference sequence). Written as DNA, the CDR3 is TGTGCCAGCAGCTTAACAGGGGAGGAACAGCCCCAGCATTTT. This gives the protein CASSLTGEEQPQHF.

The rearrangement uses TRBV5-1 and TRBJ2-4; D may be TRBD2 (5 bases). Germline V gene sequence: CDR1 SGHRS, CDR2 YFSETQ. The CDR3 is made up of 14 amino acids. The germline V and J ends were trimmed by 3 bases and 7 bases, with 14 bases remaining between them. In nucleotides, the CDR3 is TGCGCCAGCAGCTCTGTACTAGGCGGGAACATTCAGTACTTC. Translating gives CASSSVLGGNIQYF.

This chain joins TRBV6-5 and TRBJ1-1; D remains ambiguous. The germline gives CDR1 MNHEY, CDR2 SVGAGI. V lost 8 bases and J lost 0, with 10 bases in between. This CDR3 has 13 amino acids. CDR3 coding DNA: TGTGCCAGCTCGGTCGGAGTGAACACTGAAGCTTTCTTT. Translation: CASSVGVNTEAFF.

CDR3 amino acids: CASSLAQGSREKLFF. CDR3 DNA: TGTGCCAGCAGCTTAGCTCAGGGGTCCCGGGAAAAACTGTTTTTT. The chain is built from TRBV7-9 and TRBJ1-4; weak D call: TRBD1 (6 bases). Trimming cost V 0 bases and J 8 bases, with 13 bases left between them. Per germline, CDR1 SEHNR and CDR2 FQNEAQ (reference sequence). The length of the CDR3 is 15 residues. Supplemented by reference TRBV7-9 and TRBJ1-4, the full variable domain reads DTGVSQNPRHKITKRGQNVTFRCDPISEHNRLYWYRQTLGQGPEFLTYFQNEAQLEKSRLLSDRFSAERPKGSFSTLEIQRTEQGDSAMYLCASSLAQGSREKLFFGSGTQLSVL.

This clone has more than one count but fewer than ten. The chain carries TRBV2 and TRBJ2-3; TRBD2 matches 13 bases. This CDR3 comprises 17 residues. Trimming took 2 bases from V and 5 from J; bases not matched to a gene: 7. Per germline, CDR1 SNHLY and CDR2 FYNNEI. Here the CDR3 reads CASSEKLTSGGKDTQYF. CDR3 sequence (DNA): TGTGCCAGCAGTGAAAAACTGACTAGCGGGGGGAAAGATACGCAGTATTTT.

This clone was detected once. The chain couples TRBV7-9 to TRBJ2-2, with 14 positions matching TRBD2. Trimming cost V 3 bases and J 1 base; bases outside gene matches: 4. Germline lookup yields CDR1 SEHNR and CDR2 FQNEAQ (reference sequence). The CDR3 totals 18 residues. The DNA for the CDR3 is TGTGCCAGCAGCTTCCGACTAGCGGGGGGGTTGAACACCGGGGAGCTGTTTTTT. This gives the protein CASSFRLAGGLNTGELFF.

The table lists this clone with a count of one. This chain uses TRBV19 with TRBJ1-5, with 9 bases that match TRBD1. V was clipped by 6 bases and J by 3 bases; unmatched bases: 6. Germline CDR1 and CDR2: LNHDA and SQIVND (reference sequence). The CDR3 sequence is 15 residues long. The CDR3 reads CASRQGASVNQPQHF. For the CDR3, the DNA is TGTGCCAGTAGACAGGGGGCGTCTGTCAATCAGCCCCAGCATTTT.

The chain has TRBV18 and TRBJ2-7; the match to TRBD1 covers 8 bases. The CDR3 loop spans 14 amino acids. Germline-derived CDR1 and CDR2 are KGHSH and LQKENI. The trim removed 3 bases at V and 1 base at J, leaving 2 bases unmatched. The CDR3 nucleotides read TGTGCCAGCTCACCGAGGGACAGGTCCTACGAGCAGTACTTC. Amino acids: CASSPRDRSYEQYF.